The entry below describes one T cell receptor beta chain. What it binds is unknown. Per the germline V gene, CDR1 is MNHNY and CDR2 is SVGAGI (reference sequence). J lost 1 base, V lost 6 bases, and 7 bases had no gene match. The CDR3 covers 15 residues. This sample stems from a study of cytomegalovirus exposure and HLA in healthy donors. Findings and caveats of the study: Analyses of presence and absence presupposed an approximately uniform sequencing depth across donors. Later on, a genetic analysis was performed. It linked a missense variant in DCLRE1C with V- and J-gene trimming of TCR beta.

PCR was performed using 60 Vbeta and 13 Jbeta primers. This table comes from immunoSEQ multiplex PCR, and its TCRdb copy is limited to in-frame clones, with some not included. The profile shows about 73,000 clones, around 82% of them singletons. The clonotype was recovered from a male donor in good health and CMV-seronegative. The chain links TRBV6-6 to TRBJ1-1; 8 bases line up with TRBD1. The sequencing sample was made of PBMCs. The CDR3 loop is CASSLKGTGNTEAFF. In DNA form, the CDR3 reads TGTGCCAGCAGCCTAAAGGGGACAGGGAACACTGAAGCTTTCTTT.